This note documents a single TCR beta chain sequence. Its antigen is as yet unknown. Trimming cost V 4 bases and J 4 bases; bases outside gene matches: 7. Germline V CDR1 and CDR2: SGHDN, FVKESK. CDR3 length: 15 residues. Each CDR3 protein is one row after TCRdb ran MiXCR on the 5' RACE reads. The data show under 200,000 distinct CDR3 sequences, about 7% seen once. These data come from a study of T cells after yellow fever vaccination. Overall study results and limits: Among all clonotypes, a small share was observed in both CD4 and CD8 compartments. In FACS-sorted repertoires, abundant clonotypes from the bulk population could appear as contaminants.

Sample: CD4+ T cells sorted from PBMCs, taken about 5 days after the first yellow fever vaccination. The sequence was collected from a man between 18 and 35 years old who received the YFV17D yellow fever vaccine. This chain links TRBV14 with TRBJ2-3; 8 nucleotides match TRBD1. The chain's CDR3 is CASSRSGGKADTQYF. CDR3 bases: TGTGCCAGCAGCCGTTCAGGGGGCAAGGCAGATACGCAGTATTTT.